This TCR beta chain comes out of a study of esophageal squamous cell carcinoma under preoperative chemotherapy. TCRdb passed the PCR reads through MiXCR, listing each CDR3 protein once. The table includes about 16,000 distinct CDR3 sequences, under 55% detected once. Time point of the sample: before preoperative PTX-NDP chemotherapy. This CDR3 contains 15 residues. The V and J ends lost 0 bases and 1 base respectively, with 8 bases between them. Germline CDR1 SGHVS, CDR2 FNYEAQ. The chain uses TRBV7-6 and TRBJ2-3; a weak D match, TRBD2 (6 bases). The sequence came from a human donor with esophageal squamous cell carcinoma. The donor label of this sample is uncertain. Sampling was carried out from a patient given preoperative chemotherapy. In nucleotides, the CDR3 is TGTGCCAGCAGCTTAGCCCCGGGGGGCACAGATACGCAGTATTTT. Amino acid sequence: CASSLAPGGTDTQYF.